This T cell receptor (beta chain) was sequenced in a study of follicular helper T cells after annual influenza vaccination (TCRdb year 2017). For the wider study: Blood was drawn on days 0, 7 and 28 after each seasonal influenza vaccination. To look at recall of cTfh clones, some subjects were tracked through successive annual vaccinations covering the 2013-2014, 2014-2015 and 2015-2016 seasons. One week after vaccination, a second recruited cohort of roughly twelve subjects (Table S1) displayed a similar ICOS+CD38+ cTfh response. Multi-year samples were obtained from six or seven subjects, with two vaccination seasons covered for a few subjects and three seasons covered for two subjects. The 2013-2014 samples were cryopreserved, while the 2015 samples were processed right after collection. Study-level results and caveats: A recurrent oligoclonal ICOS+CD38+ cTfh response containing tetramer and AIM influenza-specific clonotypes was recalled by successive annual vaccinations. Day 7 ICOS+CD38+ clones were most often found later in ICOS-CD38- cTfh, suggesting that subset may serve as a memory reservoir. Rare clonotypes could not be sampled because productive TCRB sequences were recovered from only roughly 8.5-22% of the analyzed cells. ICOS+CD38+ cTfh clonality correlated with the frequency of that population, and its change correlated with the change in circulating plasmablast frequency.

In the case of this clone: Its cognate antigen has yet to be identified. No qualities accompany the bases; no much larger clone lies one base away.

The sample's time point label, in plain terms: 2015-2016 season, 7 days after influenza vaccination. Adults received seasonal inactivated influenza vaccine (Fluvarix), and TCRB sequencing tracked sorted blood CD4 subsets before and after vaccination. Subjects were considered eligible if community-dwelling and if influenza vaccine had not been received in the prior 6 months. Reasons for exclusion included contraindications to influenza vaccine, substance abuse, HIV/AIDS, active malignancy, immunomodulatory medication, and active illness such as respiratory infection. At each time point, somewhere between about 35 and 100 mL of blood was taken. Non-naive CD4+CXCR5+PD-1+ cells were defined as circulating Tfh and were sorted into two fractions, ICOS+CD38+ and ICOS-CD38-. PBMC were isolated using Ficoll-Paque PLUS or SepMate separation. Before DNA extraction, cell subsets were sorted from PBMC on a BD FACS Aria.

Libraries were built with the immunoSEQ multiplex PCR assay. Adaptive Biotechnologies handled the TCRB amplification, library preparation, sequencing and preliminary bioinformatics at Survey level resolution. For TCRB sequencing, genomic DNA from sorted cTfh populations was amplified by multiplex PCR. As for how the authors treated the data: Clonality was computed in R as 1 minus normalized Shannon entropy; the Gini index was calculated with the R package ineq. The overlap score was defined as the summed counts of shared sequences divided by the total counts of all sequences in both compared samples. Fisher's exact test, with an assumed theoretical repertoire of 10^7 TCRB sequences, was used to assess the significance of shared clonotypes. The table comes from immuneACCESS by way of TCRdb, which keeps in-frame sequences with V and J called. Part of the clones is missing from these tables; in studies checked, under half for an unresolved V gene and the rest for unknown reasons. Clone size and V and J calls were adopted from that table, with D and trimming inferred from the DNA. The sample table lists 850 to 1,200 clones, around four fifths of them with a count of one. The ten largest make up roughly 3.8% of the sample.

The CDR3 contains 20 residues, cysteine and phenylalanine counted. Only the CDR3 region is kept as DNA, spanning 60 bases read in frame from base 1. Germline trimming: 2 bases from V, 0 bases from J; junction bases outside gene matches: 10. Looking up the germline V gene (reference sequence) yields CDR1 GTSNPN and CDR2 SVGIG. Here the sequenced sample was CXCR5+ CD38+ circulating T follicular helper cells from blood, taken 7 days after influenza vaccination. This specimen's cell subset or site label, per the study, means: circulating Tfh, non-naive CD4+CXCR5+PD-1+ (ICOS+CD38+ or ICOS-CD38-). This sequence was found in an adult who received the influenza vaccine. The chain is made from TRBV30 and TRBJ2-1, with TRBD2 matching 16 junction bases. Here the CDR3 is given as CAWSSLGLAGGYSSYNEQFF. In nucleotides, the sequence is TGTGCCTGGAGTTCCCTGGGACTAGCGGGGGGGTATAGCTCCTACAATGAGCAGTTCTTC.